There are a few counts of the clone carrying this T cell receptor beta chain. Generated by immunoSEQ multiplex PCR, the TCRdb table keeps only in-frame clones and is missing some. The table lists some 400,000 clones, 85% to 95% of them singletons, with approximately 0.018% in the top ten. The record originates from a study of shared T cell receptors in the human thymus. In germline, CDR1 is MNHNS, CDR2 SASEGT. This CDR3 spans 14 amino acids. V lost 8 bases, J lost 2 bases, and 13 bases lay in between. V is TRBV6-1 and J is TRBJ1-5; perhaps TRBD1 as D (5 bases). The specimen sequenced was thymocytes. This receptor was identified in a human donor. The CDR3 protein is CASLSGTRNQPQHF. CDR3 nucleotides: TGTGCCAGCCTATCAGGGACTCGCAATCAGCCCCAGCATTTT.